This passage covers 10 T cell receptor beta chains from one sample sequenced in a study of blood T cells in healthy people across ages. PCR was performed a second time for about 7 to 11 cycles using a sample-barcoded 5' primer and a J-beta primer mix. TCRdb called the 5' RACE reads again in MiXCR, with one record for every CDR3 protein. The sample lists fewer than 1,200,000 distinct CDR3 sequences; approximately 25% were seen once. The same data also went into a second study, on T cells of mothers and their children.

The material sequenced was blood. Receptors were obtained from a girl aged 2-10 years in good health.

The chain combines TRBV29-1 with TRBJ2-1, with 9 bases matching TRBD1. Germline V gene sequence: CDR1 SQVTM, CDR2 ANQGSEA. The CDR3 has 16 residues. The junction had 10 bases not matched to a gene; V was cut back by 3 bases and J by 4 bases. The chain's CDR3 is CSVETSGQGSYNEQFF. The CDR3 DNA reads TGCAGCGTTGAGACATCGGGACAGGGATCGTACAATGAGCAGTTCTTC.

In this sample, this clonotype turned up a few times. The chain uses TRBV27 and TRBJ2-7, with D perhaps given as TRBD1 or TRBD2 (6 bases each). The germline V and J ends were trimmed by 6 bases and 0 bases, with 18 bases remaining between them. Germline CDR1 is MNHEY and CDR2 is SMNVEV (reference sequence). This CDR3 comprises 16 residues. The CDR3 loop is CASSLIGGGVSYEQYF. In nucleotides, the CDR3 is TGTGCCAGCAGCCTCATAGGGGGAGGAGTCTCCTACGAGCAGTACTTC.

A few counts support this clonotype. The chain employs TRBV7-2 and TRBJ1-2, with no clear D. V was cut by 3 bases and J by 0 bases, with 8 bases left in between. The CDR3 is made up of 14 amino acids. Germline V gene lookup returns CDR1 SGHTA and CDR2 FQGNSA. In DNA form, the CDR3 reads TGTGCCAGCAGCTTGTCAGGTTCTAACTATGGCTACACCTTC. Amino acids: CASSLSGSNYGYTF.

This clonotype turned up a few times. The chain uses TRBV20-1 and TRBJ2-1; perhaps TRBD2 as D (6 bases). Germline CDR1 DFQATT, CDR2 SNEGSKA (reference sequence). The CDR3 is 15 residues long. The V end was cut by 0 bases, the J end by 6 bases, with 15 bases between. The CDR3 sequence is CSARDVTSPGNEQFF. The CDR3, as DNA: TGCAGTGCTAGAGATGTGACTAGTCCTGGCAATGAGCAGTTCTTC.

The CDR3 region has the DNA TGCGCCAGCAGCCCAACGACCGGACTAGCGGGAGGTACAGATACGCAGTATTTT. It encodes CASSPTTGLAGGTDTQYF. This sequence joins TRBV4-1 and TRBJ2-3; 14 nucleotides agree with TRBD2. V was clipped by 4 bases and J by 3 bases; unmatched bases: 9. The germline gives CDR1 MGHRA, CDR2 YSYEKL. The CDR3 is made up of 18 amino acids.

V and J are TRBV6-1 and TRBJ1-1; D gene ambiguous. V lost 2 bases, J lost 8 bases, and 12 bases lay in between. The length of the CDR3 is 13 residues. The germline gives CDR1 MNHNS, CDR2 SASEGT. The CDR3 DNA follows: TGTGCCAGCAGTGAAACGAGGGCCTCCGAAGCTTTCTTT. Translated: CASSETRASEAFF.

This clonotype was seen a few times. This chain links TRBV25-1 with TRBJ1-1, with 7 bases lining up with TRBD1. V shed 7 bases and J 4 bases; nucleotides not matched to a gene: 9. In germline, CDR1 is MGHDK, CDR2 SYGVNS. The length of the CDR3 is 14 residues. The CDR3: CASTPTPGGTEAFF. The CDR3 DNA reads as TGTGCCAGCACCCCGACTCCAGGGGGCACTGAAGCTTTCTTT. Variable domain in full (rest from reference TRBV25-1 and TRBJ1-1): EADIYQTPRYLVIGTGKKITLECSQTMGHDKMYWYQQDPGMELHLIHYSYGVNSTEKGDLSSESTVSRIRTEHFPLTLESARPSHTSQYLCASTPTPGGTEAFFGQGTRLTVV.

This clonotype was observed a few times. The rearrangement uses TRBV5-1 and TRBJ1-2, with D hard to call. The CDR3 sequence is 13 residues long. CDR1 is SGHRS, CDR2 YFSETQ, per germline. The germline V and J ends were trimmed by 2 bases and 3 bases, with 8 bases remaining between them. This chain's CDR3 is CASSLDAHYGYTF. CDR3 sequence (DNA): TGCGCCAGCAGCTTAGACGCCCACTATGGCTACACCTTC. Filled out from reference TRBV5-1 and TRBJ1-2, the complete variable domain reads KAGVTQTPRYLIKTRGQQVTLSCSPISGHRSVSWYQQTPGQGLQFLFEYFSETQRNKGNFPGRFSGRQFSNSRSEMNVSTLELGDSALYLCASSLDAHYGYTFGSGTRLTVV.

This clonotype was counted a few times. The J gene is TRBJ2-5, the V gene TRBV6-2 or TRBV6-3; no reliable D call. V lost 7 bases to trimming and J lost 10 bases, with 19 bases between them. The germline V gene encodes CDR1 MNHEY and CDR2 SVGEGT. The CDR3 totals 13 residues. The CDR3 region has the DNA TGTGCCAGCAACCCGCAGGCCCCCATGGGCCAGTACTTC. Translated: CASNPQAPMGQYF.

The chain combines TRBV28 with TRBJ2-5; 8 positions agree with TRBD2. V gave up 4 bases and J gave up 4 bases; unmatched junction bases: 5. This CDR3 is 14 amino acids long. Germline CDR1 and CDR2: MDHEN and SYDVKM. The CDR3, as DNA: TGTGCCAGCAGTTCGGGACTAGTAGTAGAGACCCAGTACTTC. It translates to CASSSGLVVETQYF.